The following is a T cell receptor (beta chain) sequence with its context. Its cognate antigen has yet to be identified. No clone much larger than this one lies a single base away; base qualities are absent. Relative to germline, V is 2 bases shorter and J is 1 base shorter, with 8 bases between their ends. From cysteine to phenylalanine, the CDR3 is 14 amino acids long. CDR3 DNA is the only sequence kept; it has 42 bases, read in frame from the first base. The germline V gene provides CDR1 SGHDT and CDR2 YYEEEE. The receptor library was made with the immunoSEQ multiplex PCR assay. For the multiplex PCR, a mixture combining 60 forward primers for TCR Vbeta segments and 13 reverse primers for TCR Jbeta segments was used. The CDR3 region of rearranged TCR beta genes was amplified from genomic DNA with a multiplex PCR assay. The Illumina HiSeq System was used to sequence the amplified TCR beta libraries as 87-base-pair reads. The paper's processing steps were these. A later analysis tallied some 79 million unique TCR beta chains across the approximately 670 repertoires, and about 12 million of those chains were shared by two or more donors. A nearest-neighbor algorithm error-corrected the raw reads and collapsed the reads into unique sequences, merging closely related sequences to remove PCR and sequencing errors. V, D and J gene segments were assigned by aligning CDR3 sequences to IMGT reference sequences. For a sequence to be retained, at least a six-nucleotide match to both a V gene segment and a J gene segment was required. Rearrangements were classified as productive when the CDR3 lacked stop codons and remained in frame with V and J, and all other rearrangements were classified as non-productive. Following IMGT convention, CDR3 was defined as the stretch from the second conserved V-encoded cysteine to the conserved J-encoded phenylalanine. In an earlier analysis of around 640 of the donors, sequences lacking an unambiguous match to a single V gene segment were excluded. In an earlier analysis of 450 to 750 of the donors, a V segment was called functional when productive rearrangements were above 56.7%, and segregating when the standard deviation between donors exceeded 5%. A statistical classification framework was built for diagnosing cytomegalovirus status from the catalog of TCR beta chain sequences. A later analysis assigned V and J genes by comparing TCR nucleotide sequences with IMGT/GENE-DB human TR gene sequences. The TCRdist pipeline was used in a later analysis to assign CDR3 sequences and most-parsimonious VDJ recombination scenarios. A later analysis defined each TCR beta chain by its CDR3 amino acid sequence plus V-gene family, and excluded reads lacking a unique V-gene family. As a way to deal with suspected cross-contamination and a sequencing artifact, a later analysis dropped approximately 570 nucleotide sequences that were highly shared and had low generation probability. For each public chain, a later analysis derived a clonal expansion index from normalized ranks of inferred template counts within each repertoire. A later analysis computed generation probabilities with a VDJ recombination model fitted to out-of-frame rearrangements, and checked the results against IGoR. Hypergeometric tests were used in a later analysis to score TCR-TCR, TCR-HLA and TCR-CMV co-occurrence, with a repertoire-size bias correction applied to the TCR pairs. To estimate false discovery rates, a later analysis permuted the HLA or CMV assignments 20 times. A later analysis grouped co-occurring TCRs with DBSCAN, adding TCRdist sequence similarity when clustering within HLA-allele-positive subsets. Repertoires with fewer than 30,000 or more than 120,000 public chains were left out of co-occurrence clustering, as were about 5 repertoires with anomalous nucleotide sharing. The table comes from immuneACCESS by way of TCRdb, which keeps in-frame sequences with V and J called. Part of the clones is missing from these tables; in studies checked, under half for an unresolved V gene and the rest for unknown reasons. D and trimming were read from the DNA, whereas the V and J calls and clone size are those reported in that table. Counted in this sample were about 130,000 clones; roughly 80% of them appeared once. The leading ten clones occupy roughly 3.5% of the sample.

The cohort consisted of 600 or so healthy bone marrow donors. All cohort members were sampled while nominally healthy, although unrecorded immune exposures were likely present. The donor tested CMV seronegative and was one of the 352 seronegative cohort members. A peripheral blood sample was collected from each donor, and TCR beta sequencing was performed on peripheral blood mononuclear cells. Genomic DNA extraction from the blood cell samples was performed with the Qiagen DNeasy Blood Extraction Kit. The sample originates from a study of cytomegalovirus exposure and HLA in healthy donors (dated by TCRdb to between 2016 and 2019). A note on the overall study: An earlier analysis of a few hundred of the donors reported 276 Gb of sequence data and 100 million to 120 million unique TCR beta sequences obtained from about 180 million T cells. The number of typed donors differed by locus: roughly 629-640 for A, B, C, DRB1 and DQB1; roughly 510 for DQA1; 606 for DPA1; and around 450 for DPB1. Four or five DR-DQ haplotypes were treated as single units for association and clustering because of strong linkage in the cohort. Donor age, sex, ethnicity and CMV serostatus were compiled alongside the repertoire data. To predict cytomegalovirus infection status, the study brought together high-throughput TCR immunosequencing, statistical association of individual TCRs with disease status, and machine learning. Among the roughly 400 genotyped donors, around 81% belonged to the genetic ancestry cluster associated with self-reported Caucasian donors. Rather than using new phenotypic data, the later analysis identified candidate immune exposures from TCR beta sequences and from how often those sequences occurred across donors. An early release covering 550 to 650 HLA-typed donors comprised about 320 gigabases of sequencing data and around 80 million unique TCR sequences. The study aimed to test whether cataloging public T cell receptors could reveal signatures of past pathogen exposure. A later genetic analysis used genome-wide SNP genotypes for about 55% of the 666 donors, treating that subset as a discovery cohort. Among under 450 genotyped donors of the cohort, an average of roughly 240,000 unique TCR beta nucleotide sequences were sequenced per donor, around 20% of them non-productive. All discovery cohort repertoires had been generated on a single sequencing platform. HLA typing included class I and class II loci at four-digit resolution. An earlier analysis of more than 450 of the donors used high-throughput TCR beta sequencing to judge whether each TCR beta V gene segment behaved as functional or pseudogenic. The T cell repertoires of some 670 subjects were profiled by immunosequencing and related to cytomegalovirus serostatus. In a later analysis, previously published TCR beta repertoires from about 640 donors were re-analyzed and high-resolution HLA genotyping was added so that TCR occurrence patterns could be studied. Along with the roughly 670-subject first cohort, a separate validation cohort of approximately 110 different subjects was used.

Results the study describes overall, beyond this receptor: An earlier analysis of some 560 of the donors showed that most TCR beta V segments appeared in productive rearrangements either about 87% or about 30% of the time, which broadly matched IMGT annotations. The authors suggested that the approach could potentially be extended to other disease states and immunological phenotypes. Correlated functional status among segregating V segments might reflect linkage disequilibrium, but an unknown experimental factor could not be ruled out. A further reported finding was that TCR beta sequences accurately predicted the HLA-A and HLA-B alleles for most subjects in the first cohort. For the cohort, immune exposure information was limited to CMV serostatus. In this cohort, only TCR beta chains were sequenced, and detectable features were limited by the absence of alpha or paired-chain data. Because the 87-base-pair reads could not distinguish some IMGT-functional V segments, including TRBV6-2 and TRBV6-3, those segments were excluded. The presence/absence analyses assumed that sequencing depth was roughly uniform across donors, and that assumption may not be true. In a later analysis, 16,951 TCR beta sequences were associated with specific HLA alleles at a false discovery rate of 0.05. A later genetic analysis associated a missense DCLRE1C variant with V-gene and J-gene trimming of TCR beta chains, and an independent cohort replicated the association. The earlier analysis of almost 600 of the donors excluded seventeen rarely observed V segments, including chromosome 9 orphons, because counts were too low. According to a later genetic analysis, donors in an Asian-associated ancestry cluster had fewer N-insertions in productive TCRs than the approximately 630-donor mean. The study gave a list of over 150 TCR beta chains associated with cytomegalovirus. A cluster of highly shared sequence variants was judged likely to be a technical artifact of the sequencing pipeline. According to a later analysis, TCR association rates differed among HLA loci, with DRB1 alleles showing the most associated TCRs and HLA-C alleles showing the fewest. Assigning TCR associations to individual alleles was difficult when HLA alleles, especially DR and DQ, strongly co-occurred. Most TCR sequences were seen in very few donors, while some public TCRs were found in many individuals. According to a later analysis, parvovirus B19, influenza, CMV and Epstein-Barr virus appeared linked to several top co-occurrence clusters. In vitro tests confirmed that a few of the cytomegalovirus-associated TCR beta chains recognize cytomegalovirus antigens. According to a later analysis, most CMV-associated TCR beta chains appeared to be HLA-restricted, and the HLA associations seemed to be driven largely by CMV exposure. In both the original and validation cohorts, the classifier was reported to diagnose cytomegalovirus status with high specificity and sensitivity. Because HLA typing was missing for some donors at each locus, association tests included only the typed subset. A later analysis found that HLA-associated TCR beta chains were more clonally expanded and had lower generation probabilities than equally common non-associated chains.

The source material was PBMCs. The clonotype comes from a male donor in good health and CMV-seronegative. The V gene is TRBV5-6 and the J gene is TRBJ2-3, with the D gene uncertain. The nucleotides read TGTGCCAGCAGCTTCAGGAAGGGCACAGATACGCAGTATTTT. Protein translation: CASSFRKGTDTQYF.